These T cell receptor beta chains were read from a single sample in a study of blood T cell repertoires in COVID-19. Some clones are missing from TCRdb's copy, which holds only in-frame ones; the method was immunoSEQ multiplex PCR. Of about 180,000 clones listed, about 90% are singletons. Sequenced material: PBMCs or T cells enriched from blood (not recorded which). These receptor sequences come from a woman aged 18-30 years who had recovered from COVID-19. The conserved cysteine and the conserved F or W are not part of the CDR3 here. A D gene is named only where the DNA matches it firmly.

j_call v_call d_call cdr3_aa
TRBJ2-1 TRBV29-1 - SAEREEQF
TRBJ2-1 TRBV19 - ASSISQGSRRWAEQF
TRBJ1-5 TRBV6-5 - ASSLQDSNQPQH
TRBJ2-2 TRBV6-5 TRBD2 ASSYGTSGGTGELF
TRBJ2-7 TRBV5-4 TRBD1 ASSRGRIYEQY
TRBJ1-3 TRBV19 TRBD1 ASLQGAAGNTIY
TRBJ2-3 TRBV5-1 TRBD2 ASSSLAGGTDTQY
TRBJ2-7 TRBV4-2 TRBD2 ASSQEGTSGVYEQY
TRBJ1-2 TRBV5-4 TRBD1 ASSSGQGRFGYT
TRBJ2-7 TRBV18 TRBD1 ASSPGDSSYEQY
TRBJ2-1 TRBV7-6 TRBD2 ASSPGSSGYNEQF
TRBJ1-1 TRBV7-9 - ASGPLRTEAF
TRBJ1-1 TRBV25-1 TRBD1 ASSLHGQANTEAF
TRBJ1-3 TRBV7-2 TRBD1 ASSSWTGSYSGNTIY
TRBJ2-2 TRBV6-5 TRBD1 ASNRGNTGELF
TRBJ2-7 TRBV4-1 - ASSQDLAYEQY
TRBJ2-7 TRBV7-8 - ASSSNEKQY
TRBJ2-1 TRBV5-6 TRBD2 ASSLLAGALDEQF
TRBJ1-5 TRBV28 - ASSFLSRRSQPQH
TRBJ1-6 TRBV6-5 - ASITGSSPLH
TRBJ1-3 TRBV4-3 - ASSQDGARGNTIY
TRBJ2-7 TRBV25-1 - ASSAGGPYEQY
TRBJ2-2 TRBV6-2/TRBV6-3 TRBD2 ASRYSSGGNHGELF
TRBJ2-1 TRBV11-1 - ASSLDHTKYNEQF
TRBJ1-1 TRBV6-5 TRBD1 AGRDRGQAEAF
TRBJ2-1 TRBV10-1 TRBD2 ASSDGLAGGNEQF
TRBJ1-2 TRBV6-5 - ASSSGQFVDGYT
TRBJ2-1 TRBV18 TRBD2 ASSPRSGRSYNEQF